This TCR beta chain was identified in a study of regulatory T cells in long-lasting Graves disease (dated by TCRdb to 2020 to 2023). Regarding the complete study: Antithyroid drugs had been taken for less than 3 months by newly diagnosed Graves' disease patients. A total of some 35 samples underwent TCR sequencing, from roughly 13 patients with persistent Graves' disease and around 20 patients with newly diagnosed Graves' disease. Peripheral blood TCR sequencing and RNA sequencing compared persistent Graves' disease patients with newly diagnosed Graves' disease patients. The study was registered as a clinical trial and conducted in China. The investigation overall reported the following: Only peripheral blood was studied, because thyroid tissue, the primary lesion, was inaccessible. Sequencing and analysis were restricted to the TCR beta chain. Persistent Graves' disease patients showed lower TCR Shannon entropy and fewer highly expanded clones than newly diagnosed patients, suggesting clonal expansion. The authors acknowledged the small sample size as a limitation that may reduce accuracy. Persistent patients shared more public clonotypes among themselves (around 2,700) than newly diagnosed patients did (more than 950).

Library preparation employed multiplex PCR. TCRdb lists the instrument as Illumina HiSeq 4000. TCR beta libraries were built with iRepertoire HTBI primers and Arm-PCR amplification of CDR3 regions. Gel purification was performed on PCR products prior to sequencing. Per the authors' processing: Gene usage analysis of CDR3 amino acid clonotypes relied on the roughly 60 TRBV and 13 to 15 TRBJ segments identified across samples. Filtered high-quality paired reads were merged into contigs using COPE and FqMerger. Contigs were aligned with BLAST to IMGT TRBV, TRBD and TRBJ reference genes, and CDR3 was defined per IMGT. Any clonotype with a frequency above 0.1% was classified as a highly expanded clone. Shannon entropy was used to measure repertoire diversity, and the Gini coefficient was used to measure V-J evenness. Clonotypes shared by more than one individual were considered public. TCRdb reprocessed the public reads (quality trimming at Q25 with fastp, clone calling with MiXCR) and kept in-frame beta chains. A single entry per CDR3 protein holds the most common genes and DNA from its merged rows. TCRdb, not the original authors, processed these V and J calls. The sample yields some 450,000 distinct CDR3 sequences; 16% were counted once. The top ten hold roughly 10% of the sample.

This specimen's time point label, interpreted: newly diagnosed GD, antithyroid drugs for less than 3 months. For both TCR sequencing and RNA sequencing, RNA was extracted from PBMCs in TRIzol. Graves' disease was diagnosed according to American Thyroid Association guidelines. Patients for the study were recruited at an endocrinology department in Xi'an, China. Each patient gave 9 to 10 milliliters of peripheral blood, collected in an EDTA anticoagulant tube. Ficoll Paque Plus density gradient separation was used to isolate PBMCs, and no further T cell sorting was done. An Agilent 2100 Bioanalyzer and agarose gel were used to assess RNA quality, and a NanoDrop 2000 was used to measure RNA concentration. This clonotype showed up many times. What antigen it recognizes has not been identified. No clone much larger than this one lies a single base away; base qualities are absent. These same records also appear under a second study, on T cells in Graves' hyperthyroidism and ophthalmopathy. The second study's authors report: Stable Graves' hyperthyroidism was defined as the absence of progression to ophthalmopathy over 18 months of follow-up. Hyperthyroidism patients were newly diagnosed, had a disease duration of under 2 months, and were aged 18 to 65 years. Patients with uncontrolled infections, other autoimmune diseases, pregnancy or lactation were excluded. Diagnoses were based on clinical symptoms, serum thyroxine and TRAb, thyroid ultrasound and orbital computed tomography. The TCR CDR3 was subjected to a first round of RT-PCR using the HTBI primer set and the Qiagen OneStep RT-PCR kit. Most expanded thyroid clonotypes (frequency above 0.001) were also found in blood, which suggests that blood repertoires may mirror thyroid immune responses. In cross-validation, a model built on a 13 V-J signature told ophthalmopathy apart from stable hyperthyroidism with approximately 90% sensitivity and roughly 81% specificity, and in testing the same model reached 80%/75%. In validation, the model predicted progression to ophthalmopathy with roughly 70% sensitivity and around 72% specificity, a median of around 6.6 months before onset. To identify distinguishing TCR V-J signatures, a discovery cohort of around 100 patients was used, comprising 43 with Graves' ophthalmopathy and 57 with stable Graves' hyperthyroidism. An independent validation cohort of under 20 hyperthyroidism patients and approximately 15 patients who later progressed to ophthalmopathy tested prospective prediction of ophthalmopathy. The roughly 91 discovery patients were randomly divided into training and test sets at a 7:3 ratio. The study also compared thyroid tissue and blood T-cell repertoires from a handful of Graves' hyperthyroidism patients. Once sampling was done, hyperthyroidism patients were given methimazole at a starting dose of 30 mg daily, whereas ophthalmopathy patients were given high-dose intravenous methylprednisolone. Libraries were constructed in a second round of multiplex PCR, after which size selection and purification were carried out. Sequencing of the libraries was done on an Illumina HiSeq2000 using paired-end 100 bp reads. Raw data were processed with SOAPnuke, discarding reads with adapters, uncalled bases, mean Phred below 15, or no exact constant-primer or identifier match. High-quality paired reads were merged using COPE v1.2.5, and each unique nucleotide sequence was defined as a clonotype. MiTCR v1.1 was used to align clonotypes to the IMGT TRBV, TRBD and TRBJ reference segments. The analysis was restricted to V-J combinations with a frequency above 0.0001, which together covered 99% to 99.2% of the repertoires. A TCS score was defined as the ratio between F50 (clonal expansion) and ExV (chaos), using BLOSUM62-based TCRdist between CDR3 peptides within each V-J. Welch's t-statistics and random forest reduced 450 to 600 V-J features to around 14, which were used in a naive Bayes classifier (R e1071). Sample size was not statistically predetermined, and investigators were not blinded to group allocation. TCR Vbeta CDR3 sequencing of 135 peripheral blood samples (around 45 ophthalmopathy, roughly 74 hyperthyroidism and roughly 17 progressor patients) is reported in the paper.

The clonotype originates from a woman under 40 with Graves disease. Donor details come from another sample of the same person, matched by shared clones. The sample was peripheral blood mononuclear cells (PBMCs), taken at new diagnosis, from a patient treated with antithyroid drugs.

The bases are TGTGCCAGCAGTTGGACAGGGGGTCTTGCCTACGAGCAGTACTTC. Its protein reads: CASSWTGGLAYEQYF. The sequence joins TRBV28 to TRBJ2-7, with 10 middle bases fitting TRBD1. CDR1 and CDR2, per the germline V gene, are MDHEN and SYDVKM. After removal of 4 bases from V and 2 bases from J, the junction retains 5 bases not matched to a gene. The CDR3, cysteine through phenylalanine, is 15 amino acids long. Only the CDR3 part of the read is kept: 45 bases, read in frame from the first base.